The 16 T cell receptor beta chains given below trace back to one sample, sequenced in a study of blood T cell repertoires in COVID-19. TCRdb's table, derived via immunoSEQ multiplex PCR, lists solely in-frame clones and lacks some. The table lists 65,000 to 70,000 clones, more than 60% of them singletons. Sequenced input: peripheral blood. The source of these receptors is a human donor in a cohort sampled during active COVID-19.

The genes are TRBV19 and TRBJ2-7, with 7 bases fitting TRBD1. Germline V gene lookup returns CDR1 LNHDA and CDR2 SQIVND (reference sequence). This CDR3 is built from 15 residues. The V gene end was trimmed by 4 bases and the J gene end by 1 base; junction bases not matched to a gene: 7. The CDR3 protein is CASSTRRTGSYEQYF. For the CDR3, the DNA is TGTGCCAGTAGTACCCGACGGACAGGATCCTACGAGCAGTACTTC.

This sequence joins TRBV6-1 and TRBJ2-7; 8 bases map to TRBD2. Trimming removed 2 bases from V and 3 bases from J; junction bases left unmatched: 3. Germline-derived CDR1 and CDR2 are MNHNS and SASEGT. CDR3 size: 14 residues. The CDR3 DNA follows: TGTGCCAGCAGTGAACCGGGGGGGCGCTACGAGCAGTACTTC. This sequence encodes CASSEPGGRYEQYF.

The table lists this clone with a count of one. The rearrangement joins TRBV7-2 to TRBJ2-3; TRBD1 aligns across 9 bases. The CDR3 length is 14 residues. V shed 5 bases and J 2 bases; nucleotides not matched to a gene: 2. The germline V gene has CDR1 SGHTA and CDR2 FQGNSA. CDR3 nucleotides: TGTGCCAGCAGCCGGGACAGGGACACAGATACGCAGTATTTT. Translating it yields CASSRDRDTDTQYF.

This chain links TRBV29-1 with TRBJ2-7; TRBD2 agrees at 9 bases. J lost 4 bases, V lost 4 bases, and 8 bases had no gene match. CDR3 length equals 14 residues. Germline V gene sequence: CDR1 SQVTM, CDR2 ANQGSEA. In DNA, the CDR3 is TGCAGCGTTGTTTTGCTAGCGGGAAGGTACGAGCAGTACTTC. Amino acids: CSVVLLAGRYEQYF.

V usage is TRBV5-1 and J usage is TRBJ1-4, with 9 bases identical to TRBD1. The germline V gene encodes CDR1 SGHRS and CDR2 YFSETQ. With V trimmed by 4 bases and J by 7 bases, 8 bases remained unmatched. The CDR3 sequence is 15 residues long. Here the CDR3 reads CASSEYRGPAEKLFF. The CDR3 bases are TGCGCCAGCAGCGAATACAGGGGGCCAGCTGAAAAACTGTTTTTT.

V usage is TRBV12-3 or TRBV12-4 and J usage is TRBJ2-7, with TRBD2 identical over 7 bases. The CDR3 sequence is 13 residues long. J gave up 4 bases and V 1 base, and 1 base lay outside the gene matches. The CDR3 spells CASSLGGGYEQYF. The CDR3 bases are TGTGCCAGCAGTTTAGGGGGGGGGTACGAGCAGTACTTC.

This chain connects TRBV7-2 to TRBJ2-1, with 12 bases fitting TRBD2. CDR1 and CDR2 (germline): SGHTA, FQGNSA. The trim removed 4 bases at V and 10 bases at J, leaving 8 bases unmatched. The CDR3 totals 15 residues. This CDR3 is CASSSTSGGIDEQFF. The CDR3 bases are TGTGCCAGCAGCTCCACTAGCGGGGGGATTGACGAGCAGTTCTTC.

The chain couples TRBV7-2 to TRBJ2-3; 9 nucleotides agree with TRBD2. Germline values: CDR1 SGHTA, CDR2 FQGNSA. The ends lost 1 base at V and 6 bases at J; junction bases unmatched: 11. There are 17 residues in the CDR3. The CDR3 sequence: CASSLVGAGGRGDTQYF. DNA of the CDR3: TGTGCCAGCAGCTTAGTGGGAGCGGGAGGACGGGGGGATACGCAGTATTTT.

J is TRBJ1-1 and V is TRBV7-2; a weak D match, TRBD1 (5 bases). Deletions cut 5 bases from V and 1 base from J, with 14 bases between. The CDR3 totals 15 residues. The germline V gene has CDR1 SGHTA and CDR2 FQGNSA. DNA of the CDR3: TGTGCCAGCAGCCTAGGGGTGGCAGGGAACACTGAAGCTTTCTTT. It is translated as CASSLGVAGNTEAFF.

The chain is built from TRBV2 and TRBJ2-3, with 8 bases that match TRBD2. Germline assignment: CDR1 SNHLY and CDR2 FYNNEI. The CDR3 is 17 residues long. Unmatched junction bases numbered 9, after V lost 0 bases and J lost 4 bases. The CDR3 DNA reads TGTGCCAGCAGTGAAGCGGGGCTTGCGGGGGGCCCAGATACGCAGTATTTT. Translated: CASSEAGLAGGPDTQYF.

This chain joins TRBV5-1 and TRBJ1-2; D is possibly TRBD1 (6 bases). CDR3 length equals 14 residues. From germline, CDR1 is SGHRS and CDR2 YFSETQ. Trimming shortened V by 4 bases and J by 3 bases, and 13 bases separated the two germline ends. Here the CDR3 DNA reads TGCGCCAGCAGCGCAACAGGGTCCGACTATGGCTACACCTTC. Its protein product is CASSATGSDYGYTF.

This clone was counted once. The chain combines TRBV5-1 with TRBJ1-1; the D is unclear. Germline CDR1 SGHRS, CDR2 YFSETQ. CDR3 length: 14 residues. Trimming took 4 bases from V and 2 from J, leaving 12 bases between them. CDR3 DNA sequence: TGCGCCAGCAGCACTAGGGTGGGAAACACTGAAGCTTTCTTT. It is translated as CASSTRVGNTEAFF.

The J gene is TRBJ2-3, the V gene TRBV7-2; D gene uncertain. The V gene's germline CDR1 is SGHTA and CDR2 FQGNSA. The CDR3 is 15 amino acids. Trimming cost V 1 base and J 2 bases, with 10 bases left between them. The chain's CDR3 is CASSLGATPTDTQYF. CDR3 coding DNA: TGTGCCAGCAGCTTAGGGGCTACCCCCACAGATACGCAGTATTTT.

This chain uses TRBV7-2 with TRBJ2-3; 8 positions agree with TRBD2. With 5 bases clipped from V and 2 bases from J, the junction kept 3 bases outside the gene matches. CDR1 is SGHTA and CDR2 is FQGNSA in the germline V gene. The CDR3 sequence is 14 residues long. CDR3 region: CASSNSGVTDTQYF. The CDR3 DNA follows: TGTGCCAGCAGCAATAGCGGGGTCACAGATACGCAGTATTTT.

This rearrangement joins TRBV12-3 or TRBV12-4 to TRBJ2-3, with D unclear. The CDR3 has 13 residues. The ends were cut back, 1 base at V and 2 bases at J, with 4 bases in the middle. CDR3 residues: CASSLDHTDTQYF. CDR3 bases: TGTGCCAGCAGTTTAGATCACACAGATACGCAGTATTTT.

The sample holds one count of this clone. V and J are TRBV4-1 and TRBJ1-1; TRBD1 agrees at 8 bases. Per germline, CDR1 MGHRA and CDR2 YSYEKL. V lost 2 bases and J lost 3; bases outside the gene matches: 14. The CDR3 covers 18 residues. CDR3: CASSQPRQGAHRDTEAFF. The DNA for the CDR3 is TGCGCCAGCAGCCAACCGAGGCAGGGGGCACACCGGGACACTGAAGCTTTCTTT.